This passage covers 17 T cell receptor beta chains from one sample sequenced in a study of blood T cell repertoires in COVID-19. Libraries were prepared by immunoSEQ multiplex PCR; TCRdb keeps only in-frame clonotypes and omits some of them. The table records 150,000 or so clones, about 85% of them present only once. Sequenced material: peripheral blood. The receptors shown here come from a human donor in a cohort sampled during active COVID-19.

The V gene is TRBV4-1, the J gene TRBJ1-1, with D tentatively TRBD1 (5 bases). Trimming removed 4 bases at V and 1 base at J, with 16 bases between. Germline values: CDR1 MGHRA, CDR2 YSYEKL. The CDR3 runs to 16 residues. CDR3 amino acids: CASSLHAGVANTEAFF. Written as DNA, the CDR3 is TGCGCCAGCAGCCTCCATGCGGGGGTCGCGAACACTGAAGCTTTCTTT.

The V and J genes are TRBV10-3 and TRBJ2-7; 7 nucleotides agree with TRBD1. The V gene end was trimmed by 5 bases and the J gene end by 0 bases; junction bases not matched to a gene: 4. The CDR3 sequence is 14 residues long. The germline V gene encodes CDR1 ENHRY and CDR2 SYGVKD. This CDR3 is CAISTGTDSYEQYF. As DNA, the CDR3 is TGTGCCATCAGTACCGGGACAGACTCCTACGAGCAGTACTTC.

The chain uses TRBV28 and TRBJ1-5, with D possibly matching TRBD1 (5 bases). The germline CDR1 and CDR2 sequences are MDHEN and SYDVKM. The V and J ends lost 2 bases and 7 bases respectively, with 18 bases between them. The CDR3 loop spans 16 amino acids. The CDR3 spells CASSLRGRTARQPQHF. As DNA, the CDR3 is TGTGCCAGCAGTTTAAGGGGCCGGACGGCGCGGCAGCCCCAGCATTTT. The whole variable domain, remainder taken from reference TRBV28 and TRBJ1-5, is DVKVTQSSRYLVKRTGEKVFLECVQDMDHENMFWYRQDPGLGLRLIYFSYDVKMKEKGDIPEGYSVSREKKERFSLILESASTNQTSMYLCASSLRGRTARQPQHFGDGTRLSIL.

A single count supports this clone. CDR3 bases: TGTGCCAGCAGCTTGGGACAGGTGGGGACGGTGCAGTACTTC. Amino acid sequence: CASSLGQVGTVQYF. The genes are TRBV5-6 and TRBJ2-7; tentative D call: TRBD1 (6 bases). Germline assignment: CDR1 SGHDT and CDR2 YYEEEE. The CDR3 loop spans 14 amino acids. The V end lost 0 bases, the J end lost 9 bases, and 16 bases lay between the germline ends.

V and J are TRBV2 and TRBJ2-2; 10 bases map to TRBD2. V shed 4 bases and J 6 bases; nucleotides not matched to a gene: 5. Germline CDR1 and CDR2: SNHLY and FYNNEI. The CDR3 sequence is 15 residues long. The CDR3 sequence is CASSGLAGVPGELFF. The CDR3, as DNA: TGTGCCAGCAGTGGGCTAGCGGGAGTGCCCGGGGAGCTGTTTTTT.

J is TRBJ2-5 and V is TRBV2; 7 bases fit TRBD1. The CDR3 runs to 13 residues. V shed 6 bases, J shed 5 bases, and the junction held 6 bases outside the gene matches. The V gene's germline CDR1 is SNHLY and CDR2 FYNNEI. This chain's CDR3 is CASRGTVGETQYF. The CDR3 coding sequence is TGTGCCAGCAGGGGGACAGTAGGCGAGACCCAGTACTTC. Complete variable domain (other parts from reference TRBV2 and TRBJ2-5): EPEVTQTPSHQVTQMGQEVILRCVPISNHLYFYWYRQILGQKVEFLVSFYNNEISEKSEIFDDQFSVERPDGSNFTLKIRSTKLEDSAMYFCASRGTVGETQYFGPGTRLLVL.

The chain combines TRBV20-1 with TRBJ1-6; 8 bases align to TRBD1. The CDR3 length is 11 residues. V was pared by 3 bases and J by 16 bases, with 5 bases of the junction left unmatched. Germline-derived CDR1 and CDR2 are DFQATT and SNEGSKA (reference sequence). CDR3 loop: CSASAQGGLHF. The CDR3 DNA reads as TGCAGTGCTAGTGCACAGGGGGGACTCCACTTT.

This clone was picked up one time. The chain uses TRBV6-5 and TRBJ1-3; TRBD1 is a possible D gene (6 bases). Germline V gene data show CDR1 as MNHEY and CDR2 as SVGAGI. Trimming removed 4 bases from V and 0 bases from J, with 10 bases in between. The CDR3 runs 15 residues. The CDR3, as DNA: TGTGCCAGCAGTTTAATGACAGGCTCTGGAAACACCATATATTTT. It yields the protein CASSLMTGSGNTIYF.

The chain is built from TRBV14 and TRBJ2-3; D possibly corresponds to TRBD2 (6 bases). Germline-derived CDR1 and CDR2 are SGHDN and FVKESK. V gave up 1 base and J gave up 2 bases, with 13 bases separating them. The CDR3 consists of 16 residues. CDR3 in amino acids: CASSQVGGTFTDTQYF. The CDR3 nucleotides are TGTGCCAGCAGCCAAGTTGGGGGGACCTTCACAGATACGCAGTATTTT.

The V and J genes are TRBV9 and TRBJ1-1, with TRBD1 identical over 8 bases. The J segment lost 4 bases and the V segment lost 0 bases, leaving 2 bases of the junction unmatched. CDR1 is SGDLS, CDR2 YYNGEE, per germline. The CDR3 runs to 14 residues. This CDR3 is CASSVGTGGTEAFF. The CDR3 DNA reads TGTGCCAGCAGCGTAGGTACAGGGGGCACTGAAGCTTTCTTT. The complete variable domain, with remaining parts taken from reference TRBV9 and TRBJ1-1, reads DSGVTQTPKHLITATGQRVTLRCSPRSGDLSVYWYQQSLDQGLQFLIQYYNGEERAKGNILERFSAQQFPDLHSELNLSSLELGDSALYFCASSVGTGGTEAFFGQGTRLTVV.

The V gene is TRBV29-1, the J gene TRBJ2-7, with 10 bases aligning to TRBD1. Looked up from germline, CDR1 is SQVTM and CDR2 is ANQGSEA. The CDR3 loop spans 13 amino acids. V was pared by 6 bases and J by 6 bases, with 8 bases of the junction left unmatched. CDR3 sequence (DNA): TGCAGCGTCGGGGGACAGGGGTCGGGCGAGCAGTACTTC. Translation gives CSVGGQGSGEQYF.

The CDR3 region has the DNA TGTGCCAGCAGCCAAAGACAGGGGAGCTACGAGCAGTACTTC. Amino acid sequence: CASSQRQGSYEQYF. This chain uses TRBV5-5 with TRBJ2-7, with 8 bases aligning to TRBD1. Germline CDR1 reads SGHKS; CDR2 reads YYEKEE (reference sequence). The V segment lost 4 bases and the J segment 3 bases; nucleotides outside the gene matches: 6. CDR3 length: 14 residues.

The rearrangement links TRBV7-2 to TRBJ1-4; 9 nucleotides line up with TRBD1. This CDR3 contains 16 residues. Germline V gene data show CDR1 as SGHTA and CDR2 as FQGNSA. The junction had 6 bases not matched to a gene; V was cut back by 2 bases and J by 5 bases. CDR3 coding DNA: TGTGCCAGCAGCTTATTCAGTGGACAGGGGAATGAAAAACTGTTTTTT. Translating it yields CASSLFSGQGNEKLFF. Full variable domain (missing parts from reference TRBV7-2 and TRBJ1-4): GAGVSQSPSNKVTEKGKDVELRCDPISGHTALYWYRQSLGQGLEFLIYFQGNSAPDKSGLPSDRFSAERTGGSVSTLTIQRTQQEDSAVYLCASSLFSGQGNEKLFFGSGTQLSVL.

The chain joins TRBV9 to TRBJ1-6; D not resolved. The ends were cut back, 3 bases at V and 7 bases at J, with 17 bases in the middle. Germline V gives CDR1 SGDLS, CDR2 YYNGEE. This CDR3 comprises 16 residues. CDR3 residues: CASSGGIFVRNSPLHF. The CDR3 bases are TGTGCCAGCAGCGGAGGGATCTTTGTTCGGAATTCACCCCTCCACTTT.

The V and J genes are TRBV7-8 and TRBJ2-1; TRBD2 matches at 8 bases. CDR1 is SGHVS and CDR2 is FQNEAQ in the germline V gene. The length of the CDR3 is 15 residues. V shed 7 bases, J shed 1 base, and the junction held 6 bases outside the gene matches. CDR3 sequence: CASTRLASSYNEQFF. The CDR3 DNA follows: TGTGCCAGCACTCGACTAGCGAGTTCCTACAATGAGCAGTTCTTC.

CDR3 sequence (DNA): TGTGCCAGCAGCTTGGGAGCGGGAGGTGCCTACAATGAGCAGTTCTTC. Its protein is CASSLGAGGAYNEQFF. This chain uses TRBV5-8 with TRBJ2-1; 9 bases match TRBD2. CDR1 and CDR2 from the germline V gene are SGHTS and YDEGEE. V shed 0 bases and J 2 bases; nucleotides not matched to a gene: 3. This CDR3 has 16 amino acids. Combining the CDR3 with reference TRBV5-8 and TRBJ2-1 gives the whole variable domain EAGVTQSPTHLIKTRGQQATLRCSPISGHTSVYWYQQALGLGLQFLLWYDEGEERNRGNFPPRFSGRQFPNYSSELNVNALELEDSALYLCASSLGAGGAYNEQFFGPGTRLTVL.

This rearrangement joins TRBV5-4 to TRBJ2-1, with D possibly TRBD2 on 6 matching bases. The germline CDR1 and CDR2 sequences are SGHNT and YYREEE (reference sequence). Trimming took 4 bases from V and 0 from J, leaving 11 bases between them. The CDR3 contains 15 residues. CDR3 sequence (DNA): TGTGCCAGCAGCAACGGGAGAAGCTCCTACAATGAGCAGTTCTTC. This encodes CASSNGRSSYNEQFF.